The T cell receptor (beta chain) under discussion was sequenced for a study of T cell changes during pregnancy in multiple sclerosis. Between the trimmed V and J ends, which lost 0 bases and 2 bases, there was a span of 8 bases. CDR1 is MNHEY, CDR2 SVGAGI, per germline. The CDR3 length is 14 residues. The assay was immunoSEQ multiplex PCR, and TCRdb's table has in-frame clones only and misses some. This sample has more than 25,000 clones; about 91% occur once, and the top ten carry around 5%. The chain employs TRBV6-5 and TRBJ2-7; possible D gene TRBD1, 6 bases. Source: peripheral blood, taken in the first trimester of pregnancy. This sequence was found in a female donor in good health, enrolled as a control in a pregnancy study. Here the CDR3 reads CASSYSTGAYEQYF. CDR3 coding DNA: TGTGCCAGCAGTTACTCGACAGGAGCCTACGAGCAGTACTTC.